The 11 T cell receptor beta chains below all came from one sample that was sequenced in a study of T cell changes during pregnancy in multiple sclerosis. Sequencing used immunoSEQ multiplex PCR; TCRdb keeps in-frame clones, though not all of them. The sample has roughly 46,000 clones; around 93% are singletons. Sample: CD8+ T cells from peripheral blood mononuclear cells, taken after pregnancy. The receptors derive from a female donor with multiple sclerosis, enrolled in a pregnancy study.

The chain recombines TRBV7-9 with TRBJ2-3, with TRBD1 identical over 7 bases. There are 14 residues in the CDR3. Losses at the gene ends were 2 bases for V and 1 base for J; bases not matched to a gene: 0. Germline values: CDR1 SEHNR, CDR2 FQNEAQ (reference sequence). Here the CDR3 reads CASSLQGGTDTQYF. CDR3 nucleotides: TGTGCCAGCAGCTTACAGGGGGGCACAGATACGCAGTATTTT. Looking up the rest from reference TRBV7-9 and TRBJ2-3 gives the full variable domain: DTGVSQNPRHKITKRGQNVTFRCDPISEHNRLYWYRQTLGQGPEFLTYFQNEAQLEKSRLLSDRFSAERPKGSFSTLEIQRTEQGDSAMYLCASSLQGGTDTQYFGPGTRLTVL.

The chain links TRBV7-2 to TRBJ2-5; TRBD2 matches at 11 bases. The CDR3 is 17 amino acids. Germline lookup yields CDR1 SGHTA and CDR2 FQGNSA. With 8 bases clipped from V and 2 bases from J, the junction kept 13 bases outside the gene matches. As DNA, the CDR3 is TGTGCCAGCCAATTCAGCCTAGCGGGGGGTCCACAAGAGACCCAGTACTTC. This codes for CASQFSLAGGPQETQYF.

The chain carries TRBV11-2 and TRBJ2-1; 10 bases are a match to TRBD2. CDR1 is SGHAT, CDR2 FQNNGV, per germline. The CDR3 runs 15 residues. With 1 base clipped from V and 13 bases from J, the junction kept 10 bases outside the gene matches. The CDR3 sequence: CASSLVGSGRAEQFF. In DNA, the CDR3 is TGTGCCAGCAGCTTAGTGGGAAGCGGGAGGGCGGAACAGTTCTTC.

V and J are TRBV27 and TRBJ2-1, with 9 bases fitting TRBD1. Trimming took 5 bases from V and 8 from J; bases not matched to a gene: 10. CDR3 length equals 15 residues. The germline V gene encodes CDR1 MNHEY and CDR2 SMNVEV (reference sequence). The DNA of the CDR3 is TGTGCCAGCAGTCCGGGGACAGGGAATTTCGATGAGCAGTTCTTC. Translating gives CASSPGTGNFDEQFF.

This clone was seen once. The rearrangement uses TRBV14 and TRBJ1-2; D ambiguous. From germline, CDR1 is SGHDN and CDR2 FVKESK. The CDR3 extends over 18 amino acids. V dropped 4 bases and J dropped 6 bases, with 27 bases sitting between them. CDR3 bases: TGTGCCAGCAGCCCCAACCCAGCGGAAGTTCCACCCCGCGATGGCTACACCTTC. Its translation is CASSPNPAEVPPRDGYTF.

The sample holds one count of this clone. V usage is TRBV6-1 and J usage is TRBJ2-7, with 13 positions matching TRBD2. Trimming at V came to 7 bases and at J to 5 bases, leaving 5 bases not matched to a gene. Germline assignment: CDR1 MNHNS and CDR2 SASEGT. The CDR3 length is 14 residues. The CDR3 spells CASNLGLAGDEQYF. The CDR3 DNA follows: TGTGCCAGCAACCTAGGACTAGCGGGAGACGAGCAGTACTTC.

V usage is TRBV10-3 and J usage is TRBJ2-7; TRBD1 aligns across 8 bases. Germline V CDR1 and CDR2: ENHRY, SYGVKD. Unmatched junction bases numbered 12, after V lost 2 bases and J lost 3 bases. This CDR3 region has 17 residues. CDR3 in amino acids: CAISELLGQGGGYEQYF. CDR3 sequence (DNA): TGTGCCATCAGTGAGCTCCTCGGACAGGGCGGAGGCTACGAGCAGTACTTC.

The chain is built from TRBV28 and TRBJ1-1; no clear D gene. Deletions cut 5 bases from V and 4 bases from J, with 14 bases between. This CDR3 has 14 amino acids. Germline lookup yields CDR1 MDHEN and CDR2 SYDVKM. For the CDR3, the DNA is TGTGCCAGCAGTCTGACTTTGGTGCCCACTGAAGCTTTCTTT. Its protein is CASSLTLVPTEAFF. Based on the CDR3 plus reference TRBV28 and TRBJ1-1, the full variable domain is DVKVTQSSRYLVKRTGEKVFLECVQDMDHENMFWYRQDPGLGLRLIYFSYDVKMKEKGDIPEGYSVSREKKERFSLILESASTNQTSMYLCASSLTLVPTEAFFGQGTRLTVV.

The rearrangement uses TRBV13 and TRBJ1-6; tentative D call: TRBD1 (5 bases). Germline V gene sequence: CDR1 PRHDT, CDR2 FYEKMQ (reference sequence). CDR3 length equals 14 residues. Trimming shortened V by 0 bases and J by 14 bases, and 14 bases separated the two germline ends. As DNA, the CDR3 is TGTGCCAGCAGCTTAGGAGGGCGGGGCGGGGCCCTCCACTTT. This encodes CASSLGGRGGALHF.

V is TRBV19 and J is TRBJ2-3, with 10 nucleotides matching TRBD2. J gave up 1 base and V 3 bases, and 4 bases lay outside the gene matches. The CDR3 totals 16 residues. The germline V gene has CDR1 LNHDA and CDR2 SQIVND (reference sequence). CDR3 protein: CASSMLAGGGTDTQYF. The CDR3 region has the DNA TGTGCCAGTAGTATGTTAGCGGGGGGCGGCACAGATACGCAGTATTTT.

The CDR3 DNA reads as TGTGCCAGCAGTTTGTCGATCAAAGGGGCAGATACGCAGTATTTT. This translates into CASSLSIKGADTQYF. This chain joins TRBV7-7 and TRBJ2-3; maybe TRBD1 (5 bases). V lost 6 bases and J lost 4, with 17 bases in between. Germline lookup yields CDR1 SSHAT and CDR2 FNYEAQ (reference sequence). This CDR3 comprises 15 residues.